These T cell receptor beta chains were read from a single sample in a study of blood T cell repertoires in COVID-19. Assay used: immunoSEQ multiplex PCR; TCRdb lists only in-frame clones, some missing. This repertoire shows tens of thousands of clones, 65% to 85% found once; its top ten account for more than 1.5%. The source material was peripheral blood. Receptors were obtained from a man aged 50 or older with acute or convalescent COVID-19. Both conserved end residues are trimmed from each CDR3. D genes are given only for firm matches. Not every row has a clone size; where given, it reads once, few, many or a size class.

abundance	v_gene	j_gene	len	d_gene	CDR3aa
.	TRBV28	TRBJ2-3	9	TRBD2	ASRGGSGKY
.	TRBV6-1	TRBJ2-7	12	TRBD1	ASSDGQGWRKSD
.	TRBV30	TRBJ2-5	11	TRBD2	AFRAGAKETQY
.	TRBV2	TRBJ2-1	14	TRBD2	ASSFLAGEIYNEQF
.	TRBV9	TRBJ2-3	13	TRBD2	ASSIRTSGKDTQY
.	TRBV6-6	TRBJ2-7	12	.	ASSSSTGPPVLY
.	TRBV4-1	TRBJ2-1	14	.	ASSQVGGGGYNEQF
.	TRBV6-1	TRBJ2-7	11	.	ASSERSSYEQY
.	TRBV21-1	TRBJ1-2	18	.	ASSFKMDLQDRGVPYGYT
.	TRBV5-1	TRBJ2-3	14	TRBD1	ASSAGDRVDLDTQY
.	TRBV7-6	TRBJ1-2	14	.	ASSSWPAGLGNGYT
.	TRBV7-2	TRBJ1-4	12	TRBD1	ASSPGTGSGKLF
.	TRBV7-6	TRBJ2-1	13	.	ASTRWAARGNEQF
.	TRBV5-4	TRBJ2-3	13	.	ASSLLASDTDTQY
.	TRBV29-1	TRBJ2-5	13	TRBD2	SVPGLAGDGGTQY
.	TRBV27	TRBJ2-7	13	TRBD1	ASSLRGQGAIEQY
few	TRBV19	TRBJ1-1	11	.	ASSISVNTEAF
.	TRBV4-2	TRBJ2-1	15	.	ASSHTPGRGAYNEQF
.	TRBV7-9	TRBJ2-7	10	.	ASTNPGYEQY
few	TRBV6-2/TRBV6-3	TRBJ1-4	11	.	ASSWRDNEKLF
.	TRBV10-2	TRBJ1-5	12	.	ASSDYRANQPQH
.	TRBV5-5	TRBJ2-4	14	.	ASSLAGTRAKNIQY